The clone carrying this T cell receptor beta chain was picked up many times. Its antigen is not identified. This sample is drawn from a study of identical twins. Study-level findings and limits: Out-of-frame alpha sequences common to twins exhibited an excess of low generation probability. In monozygotic twins, models underestimated the sharing of out-of-frame TCR alpha. Zero-insertion analyses might be partly confounded by invariant T cells like MAIT and iNKT.

The CDR3 extends over 17 amino acids. V lost 3 bases, J lost 4 bases, and 8 bases stayed unmatched. Template switching added a universal primer site; cDNA carried unique molecular identifiers. TCRdb independently ran MiXCR on the 5' RACE reads; one entry per CDR3 protein. The data contain fewer than 650,000 distinct CDR3 sequences, around 7.5% of them singletons. The same specimen was also included in a second study, on yellow fever vaccine responses in identical twins.

This TCR was recovered from a woman aged 18-35 years in good health. The source material was PBMCs. The V call is TRBV12-3 or TRBV12-4, the J call TRBJ2-1, with 11 bases fitting TRBD2. In nucleotides, the CDR3 is TGTGCCAGCAGTTTGGGGGAGACTAGCGGGACTTACAATGAGCAGTTCTTC. Protein product: CASSLGETSGTYNEQFF.